These 26 T cell receptor beta chains share one sample of origin, sequenced in a study of blood T cells in healthy people across ages. Together with a sample-barcoded 5' primer, a J-beta primer mix was included in a second PCR lasting about 7 to 12 cycles. TCRdb used MiXCR to reprocess the 5' RACE reads, holding one entry per CDR3 protein. This sample carries about a million distinct CDR3 sequences, 35% to 40% of them seen once, and the ten largest clones take 13%. The sequenced material came from blood. The receptor set was obtained from a man in his late teens or twenties in good health.

The rearrangement links TRBV29-1 to TRBJ2-5; D may be TRBD2 (6 bases). V was shortened by 6 bases and J by 5 bases, with 19 bases between the two germline ends. The CDR3 sequence is 14 residues long. Germline CDR1 and CDR2: SQVTM and ANQGSEA. The CDR3 region has the DNA TGCAGCGTAGTTACTCCAGGGAGGTTGGAGACCCAGTACTTC. It translates to CSVVTPGRLETQYF.

V is TRBV7-2 and J is TRBJ2-1, with D maybe TRBD1 (5 bases). Germline V lookup: CDR1 SGHTA, CDR2 FQGNSA. The CDR3 length is 13 residues. Trimming took 5 bases from V and 7 from J, leaving 12 bases between them. The CDR3 spells CASSVSRANEQFF. Here the CDR3 DNA reads TGTGCCAGCAGCGTCTCCAGGGCGAATGAGCAGTTCTTC.

This clonotype was recorded a few times. This rearrangement joins TRBV6-2 or TRBV6-3 to TRBJ1-6; D is perhaps TRBD1 (6 bases). The V and J ends lost 5 bases and 7 bases respectively, with 12 bases between them. The CDR3 loop spans 14 amino acids. The V gene's germline CDR1 is MNHEY and CDR2 SVGEGT. The CDR3: CASSRLQGNSPLHF. In nucleotides, the CDR3 is TGTGCCAGCAGTCGTTTACAGGGAAATTCACCCCTCCACTTT.

This chain joins TRBV10-2 and TRBJ2-2, with a possible D match to TRBD2 (7 bases). V lost 8 bases, J lost 7 bases, and 20 bases lay in between. Germline lookup yields CDR1 WSHSY and CDR2 SAAADI. The CDR3 runs 15 residues. The chain's CDR3 is CASFGGPGRDGELFF. For the CDR3, the DNA is TGCGCCAGCTTCGGGGGGCCGGGTAGGGACGGGGAGCTGTTTTTT.

This chain's CDR3 is CASSQDRVSGTGVYEQYF. DNA for the CDR3: TGCGCCAGCAGCCAAGATCGGGTATCCGGGACAGGGGTCTACGAGCAGTACTTC. The rearrangement links TRBV4-3 to TRBJ2-7; 10 nucleotides align to TRBD1. The CDR3 is made up of 18 amino acids. J gave up 3 bases and V 0 bases, and 11 bases lay outside the gene matches. Per the germline V gene, CDR1 is LGHNA and CDR2 is YSLEER.

In this sample, this clonotype turned up once. This chain joins TRBV30 and TRBJ1-3; 10 bases are a match to TRBD1. This CDR3 is 14 amino acids long. The junction had 6 bases not matched to a gene; V was cut back by 2 bases and J by 8 bases. The germline gives CDR1 GTSNPN, CDR2 SVGIG (reference sequence). The CDR3 spells CAWSQGQGSDTIYF. The DNA of the CDR3 is TGTGCCTGGAGTCAGGGACAGGGGAGTGACACCATATATTTT.

This clonotype was seen more than once but under ten times. This chain links TRBV29-1 with TRBJ2-7; D remains unclear. Per the germline V gene, CDR1 is SQVTM and CDR2 is ANQGSEA. This CDR3 comprises 12 residues. Trimming pared 4 bases from V and 4 bases from J, leaving 11 bases between. The CDR3 coding sequence is TGCAGCGTTGGTCCTGCTGGGTACGAGCAGTACTTC. Its translation: CSVGPAGYEQYF.

The sample holds a few counts of this clonotype. The chain joins TRBV27 to TRBJ2-1, with TRBD2 matching 10 bases. From germline, CDR1 is MNHEY and CDR2 SMNVEV (reference sequence). The CDR3 covers 15 residues. The trim removed 6 bases at V and 7 bases at J, leaving 9 bases unmatched. CDR3 in amino acids: CASSLAGASGNEQFF. The CDR3 DNA follows: TGTGCCAGCAGCCTAGCGGGGGCCTCTGGGAATGAGCAGTTCTTC.

This clonotype occurred a few times. This chain connects TRBV12-3 or TRBV12-4 to TRBJ2-1, with TRBD2 as a possible D gene (6 bases). Trimming took 1 base from V and 9 from J, leaving 10 bases between them. The CDR3 is made up of 13 amino acids. The CDR3 nucleotides are TGTGCCAGCAGTTTAGAGAGCGGGCGTGAGCAGTTCTTC. This encodes CASSLESGREQFF.

The chain employs TRBV6-2 or TRBV6-3 and TRBJ1-5; D is uncertain. Germline CDR1 and CDR2: MNHEY and SVGEGT. CDR3 size: 15 residues. V was shortened by 2 bases and J by 0 bases, with 8 bases between the two germline ends. CDR3 coding DNA: TGTGCCAGCAGTTACGGGCAGATTAGCAATCAGCCCCAGCATTTT. It is translated as CASSYGQISNQPQHF.

The rearrangement links TRBV4-1 to TRBJ2-1; 10 nucleotides line up with TRBD2. The V and J ends lost 4 bases and 5 bases, in that order; junction bases with no gene match: 14. This CDR3 region has 18 residues. Germline V gene sequence: CDR1 MGHRA, CDR2 YSYEKL. The DNA for the CDR3 is TGCGCCAGCAGCCGAACTTCCCACTCACTAGCGGGACACAATGAGCAGTTCTTC. It codes for CASSRTSHSLAGHNEQFF.

The V gene is TRBV27, the J gene TRBJ1-2, with TRBD1 matching over 10 bases. The CDR3 consists of 14 residues. Germline V gives CDR1 MNHEY, CDR2 SMNVEV (reference sequence). The J segment lost 4 bases and the V segment lost 6 bases, leaving 5 bases of the junction unmatched. Written as DNA, the CDR3 is TGTGCCAGCAGCCAGGGACAGGGGTTCTATGGCTACACCTTC. Encoded protein: CASSQGQGFYGYTF.

This clonotype was counted many times. V is TRBV13 and J is TRBJ1-1, with D hard to call. Between the trimmed V and J ends, which lost 0 bases and 10 bases, there was a span of 9 bases. Germline V lookup: CDR1 PRHDT, CDR2 FYEKMQ (reference sequence). The CDR3 runs to 12 residues. The CDR3 protein is CASSLGVQGAFF. The DNA for the CDR3 is TGTGCCAGCAGCTTAGGTGTGCAAGGAGCTTTCTTT.

J is TRBJ1-5 and V is TRBV2; D not resolved. Trimming cost V 2 bases and J 0 bases, with 20 bases left between them. The germline V gene has CDR1 SNHLY and CDR2 FYNNEI. This CDR3 is 19 amino acids long. CDR3 bases: TGTGCCAGCAGTGAATTGGTTCGCCTGCCTCAGATTAGCAATCAGCCCCAGCATTTT. Protein product: CASSELVRLPQISNQPQHF. Complete variable domain (other parts from reference TRBV2 and TRBJ1-5): EPEVTQTPSHQVTQMGQEVILRCVPISNHLYFYWYRQILGQKVEFLVSFYNNEISEKSEIFDDQFSVERPDGSNFTLKIRSTKLEDSAMYFCASSELVRLPQISNQPQHFGDGTRLSIL.

This clonotype occurred a few times. The chain is built from TRBV7-9 and TRBJ2-7; 7 bases match TRBD2. Per the germline V gene, CDR1 is SEHNR and CDR2 is FQNEAQ (reference sequence). The CDR3 runs to 16 residues. The V segment lost 4 bases and the J segment 2 bases; nucleotides outside the gene matches: 11. The CDR3 is CASSSPAGENTYEQYF. The CDR3 DNA reads as TGTGCCAGCAGCTCCCCCGCGGGGGAGAACACCTACGAGCAGTACTTC.

The sample holds a few counts of this clonotype. The rearrangement uses TRBV20-1 and TRBJ2-4, with a tentative D call TRBD2 (5 bases). Germline CDR1 is DFQATT and CDR2 is SNEGSKA (reference sequence). The CDR3 sequence is 14 residues long. The germline V and J ends were trimmed by 0 bases and 4 bases, with 10 bases remaining between them. The CDR3 DNA reads TGCAGTGCTAGAGATGAGGGCAGGAAAAACATTCAGTACTTC. Its protein product is CSARDEGRKNIQYF.

This clonotype was seen a handful of times. The V call is TRBV3-1, the J call TRBJ1-4; 7 bases line up with TRBD1. Germline V gene lookup returns CDR1 LGHDT and CDR2 YNNKEL (reference sequence). The CDR3 totals 15 residues. Losses at the gene ends were 4 bases for V and 10 bases for J; bases not matched to a gene: 12. The CDR3 here is CASSPSGTATRKLFF. In DNA, the CDR3 is TGTGCCAGCAGCCCCTCCGGGACAGCAACCCGAAAACTGTTTTTT.

The V and J genes are TRBV4-3 and TRBJ1-2, with 7 bases lining up with TRBD1. This CDR3 is 14 amino acids long. The germline V gene encodes CDR1 LGHNA and CDR2 YSLEER. With V trimmed by 1 base and J by 10 bases, 9 bases remained unmatched. The CDR3 DNA is TGCGCCAGCAGCCAAGTTGGCGACAGGGCGAACTACACCTTC. This translates into CASSQVGDRANYTF.

As DNA, the CDR3 is TGTGCCAGCAGCCGATGGGCCACCGACGAGCAGTACTTC. This gives the protein CASSRWATDEQYF. The chain uses TRBV6-1 and TRBJ2-7; D gene unclear. V lost 6 bases and J 5 bases, leaving 14 bases between the germline ends. Per germline, CDR1 MNHNS and CDR2 SASEGT. This CDR3 has 13 residues.

The chain carries TRBV20-1 and TRBJ2-5, with a tentative D call TRBD2 (6 bases). CDR3 length equals 16 residues. Germline lookup yields CDR1 DFQATT and CDR2 SNEGSKA (reference sequence). V lost 1 base and J 0 bases, leaving 15 bases between the germline ends. CDR3 region: CSARGLGRRDQETQYF. The CDR3 nucleotides are TGCAGTGCTAGAGGCCTAGGTCGGAGGGACCAAGAGACCCAGTACTTC.

The chain uses TRBV2 and TRBJ2-7; D might be TRBD1 or TRBD2, each matching 5 bases. Germline loops: CDR1 SNHLY, CDR2 FYNNEI. Trimming cost V 4 bases and J 6 bases, with 13 bases left between them. The CDR3 consists of 13 residues. The CDR3 DNA reads TGTGCCAGCAGTGTAACTAGGCAGGGCGAGCAGTACTTC. Amino acid sequence: CASSVTRQGEQYF.

This clonotype was seen a few times. The chain joins TRBV20-1 to TRBJ2-7; TRBD2 is a possible D gene (5 bases). TRBJ2-5 explains the end of the DNA better; the J call may be wrong. CDR1 DFQATT and CDR2 SNEGSKA come from the germline V gene (reference sequence). The CDR3 contains 12 residues. The CDR3 spells CSARSDSETQYF. The CDR3 region has the DNA TGCAGTGCTAGATCGGACTCAGAGACCCAGTACTTC.

This clonotype appeared a few times. The chain links TRBV20-1 to TRBJ2-1, with D possibly being TRBD1 or TRBD2 (6 bases each). The length of the CDR3 is 14 residues. The V end was cut by 5 bases, the J end by 4 bases, with 15 bases between. The germline V gene encodes CDR1 DFQATT and CDR2 SNEGSKA (reference sequence). The CDR3 DNA sequence: TGCAGTGCTCCAAAAGAAGGGGGGTACAATGAGCAGTTCTTC. This translates into CSAPKEGGYNEQFF.

This clonotype was observed a few times. V and J are TRBV25-1 and TRBJ2-3, with D perhaps matching TRBD2 (5 bases). Between the trimmed V and J ends, which lost 4 bases and 3 bases, there was a span of 11 bases. Germline V gene data show CDR1 as MGHDK and CDR2 as SYGVNS. The CDR3 runs to 14 residues. CDR3 nucleotide sequence: TGTGCCAGCAGTGGGGTCGGGGAGACAGATACGCAGTATTTT. This encodes CASSGVGETDTQYF.

This chain connects TRBV9 to TRBJ2-2; D remains ambiguous. V was clipped by 4 bases and J by 1 base, with 11 bases between them. The length of the CDR3 is 15 residues. Germline V CDR1 and CDR2: SGDLS, YYNGEE. This chain's CDR3 is CASSRDPKNTGELFF. Here the CDR3 DNA reads TGTGCCAGCAGCCGAGACCCGAAGAACACCGGGGAGCTGTTTTTT. The whole variable domain, remainder taken from reference TRBV9 and TRBJ2-2, is DSGVTQTPKHLITATGQRVTLRCSPRSGDLSVYWYQQSLDQGLQFLIQYYNGEERAKGNILERFSAQQFPDLHSELNLSSLELGDSALYFCASSRDPKNTGELFFGEGSRLTVL.

Worth noting for this clonotype: The germline gene is not matched at one end of the junction; a read error may be the cause. This chain links TRBV7-2 with TRBJ2-3, with a possible D match to TRBD2 (6 bases). CDR1 is SGHTA, CDR2 FQGNSA, per germline. The CDR3 covers 15 residues. CDR3 sequence: CAGSFAGPDPGTQYF. Here the CDR3 DNA reads TGTGCCGGCAGCTTTGCGGGGCCCGATCCAGGTACGCAGTATTTT.